This T cell receptor beta chain was sequenced in a study of CD8 T cells in ankylosing spondylitis. Study-wide results and caveats: CD8+ disease-linked clones were present at relatively low frequencies in blood. Within matched ankylosing spondylitis synovial fluid, disease-linked clones were reportedly significantly enriched.

Only a few counts were recorded for this clonotype. Its antigen is currently unknown. V lost 0 bases to trimming and J lost 5 bases, with 15 bases between them. CDR1 SGHRS and CDR2 YFSETQ come from the germline V gene. The CDR3 has 17 residues. TCRdb reprocessed the 5' RACE reads with MiXCR, giving one entry per CDR3 protein. This table has 250,000 to 350,000 distinct CDR3 sequences, approximately 20% appearing once. This sequence originates from a male donor with ankylosing spondylitis or in good health (not recorded which). The sample was blood, either unsorted or a sorted T cell fraction (not recorded which). The chain couples TRBV5-1 to TRBJ1-6; D is perhaps TRBD1 (5 bases). This CDR3 reads CASSLGAGAWNNSPLHF. The CDR3, as DNA: TGCGCCAGCAGCTTGGGAGCTGGGGCTTGGAATAATTCACCCCTCCACTTT.